This entry concerns a single TCR beta chain. What it recognizes is unknown. The data are from a study of cytomegalovirus exposure and HLA in healthy donors. With 5 bases clipped from V and 8 bases from J, the junction kept 7 bases outside the gene matches. The CDR3 is 15 amino acids. In germline, CDR1 is MRHNA, CDR2 SNTAGT. Study conclusions and caveats: Apparent HLA restriction characterized most CMV-associated TCR beta chains in a later analysis. Most TCR sequences were uncommon, yet certain public TCRs appeared in many donors.

Primers: 60 Vbeta forward and 13 Jbeta reverse. Produced via immunoSEQ multiplex PCR; TCRdb's table is partial and in-frame only. The sample lists roughly 150,000 clones, approximately 70% seen once, with roughly 1.7% in the top ten. This sequence was found in a human donor in good health. The chain has TRBV6-4 and TRBJ2-1, with 12 bases identical to TRBD2. Sequenced material: PBMCs. The DNA of the CDR3 is TGTGCCAGCAGTCAACTAGCGGGAGGTGGCGATGAGCAGTTCTTC. Translating it yields CASSQLAGGGDEQFF.